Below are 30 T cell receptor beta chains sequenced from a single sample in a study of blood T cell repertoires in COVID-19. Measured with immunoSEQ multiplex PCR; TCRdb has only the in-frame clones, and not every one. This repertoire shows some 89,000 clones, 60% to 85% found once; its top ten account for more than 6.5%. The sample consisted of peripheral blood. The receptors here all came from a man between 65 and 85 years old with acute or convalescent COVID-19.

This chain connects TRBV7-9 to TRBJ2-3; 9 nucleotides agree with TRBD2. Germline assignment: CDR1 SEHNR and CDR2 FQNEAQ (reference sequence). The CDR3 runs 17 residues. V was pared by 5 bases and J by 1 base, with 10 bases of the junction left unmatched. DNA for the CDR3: TGTGCCAGCAGCGTCCTGGTAGCGGGGGCGGGCACAGATACGCAGTATTTT. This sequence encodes CASSVLVAGAGTDTQYF.

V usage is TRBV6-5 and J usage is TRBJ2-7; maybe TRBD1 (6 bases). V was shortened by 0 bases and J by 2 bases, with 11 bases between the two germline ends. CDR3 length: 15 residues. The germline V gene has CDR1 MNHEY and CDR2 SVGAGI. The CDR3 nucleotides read TGTGCCAGCAGTTACTCAGGGGGAGTGACCTACGAGCAGTACTTC. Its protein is CASSYSGGVTYEQYF.

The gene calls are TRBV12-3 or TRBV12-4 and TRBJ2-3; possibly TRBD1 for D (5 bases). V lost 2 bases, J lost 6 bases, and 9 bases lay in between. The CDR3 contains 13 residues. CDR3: CASSLQGMDTQYF. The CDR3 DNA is TGTGCCAGCAGTTTACAGGGTATGGATACGCAGTATTTT.

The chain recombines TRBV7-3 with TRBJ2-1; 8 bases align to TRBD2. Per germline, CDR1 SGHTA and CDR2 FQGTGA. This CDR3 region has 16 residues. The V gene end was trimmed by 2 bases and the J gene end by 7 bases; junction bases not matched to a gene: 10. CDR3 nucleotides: TGTGCCAGCAGCTTAGATCCCAGCGGGAGCAGGAATGAGCAGTTCTTC. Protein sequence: CASSLDPSGSRNEQFF.

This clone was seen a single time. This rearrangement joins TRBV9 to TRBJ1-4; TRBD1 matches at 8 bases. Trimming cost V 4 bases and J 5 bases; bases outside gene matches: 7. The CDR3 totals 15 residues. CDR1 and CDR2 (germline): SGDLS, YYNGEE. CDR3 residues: CASSSQGAKNEKLFF. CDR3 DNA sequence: TGTGCCAGCAGCTCGCAGGGGGCCAAGAATGAAAAACTGTTTTTT.

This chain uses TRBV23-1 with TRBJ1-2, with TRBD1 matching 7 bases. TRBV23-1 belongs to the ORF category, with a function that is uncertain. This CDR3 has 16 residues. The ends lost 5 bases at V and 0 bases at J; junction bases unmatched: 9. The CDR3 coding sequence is TGCGCCAGCAGTTTAAACAGGGGACCCGCTAACTATGGCTACACCTTC. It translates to CASSLNRGPANYGYTF.

The CDR3 DNA reads TGTGCCAGTACAGGGGACAAGGACAATCAGCCCCAGCATTTT. Translation: CASTGDKDNQPQHF. This rearrangement joins TRBV19 to TRBJ1-5; the D gene is possibly TRBD1 (6 bases). The germline V gene has CDR1 LNHDA and CDR2 SQIVND (reference sequence). With 7 bases removed from V and 3 bases from J, the gap between germline ends came to 13 bases. This CDR3 region has 14 residues.

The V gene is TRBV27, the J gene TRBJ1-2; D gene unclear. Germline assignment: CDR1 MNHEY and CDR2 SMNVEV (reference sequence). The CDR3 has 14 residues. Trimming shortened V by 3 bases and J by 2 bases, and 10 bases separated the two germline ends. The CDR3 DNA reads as TGTGCCAGCAGTTTTTCTACCACGAACTATGGCTACACCTTC. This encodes CASSFSTTNYGYTF.

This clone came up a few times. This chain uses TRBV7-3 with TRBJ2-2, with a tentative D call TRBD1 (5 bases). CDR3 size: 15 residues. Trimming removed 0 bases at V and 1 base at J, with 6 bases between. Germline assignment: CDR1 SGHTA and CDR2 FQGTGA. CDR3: CASSLTRENTGELFF. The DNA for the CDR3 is TGTGCCAGCAGCTTAACCAGGGAGAACACCGGGGAGCTGTTTTTT.

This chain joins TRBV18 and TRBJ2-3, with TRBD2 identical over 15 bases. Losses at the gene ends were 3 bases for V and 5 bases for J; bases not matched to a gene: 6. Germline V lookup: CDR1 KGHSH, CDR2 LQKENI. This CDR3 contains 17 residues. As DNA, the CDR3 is TGTGCCAGCTCACCCATCGGACTAGCGGGGGGGAAAGATACGCAGTATTTT. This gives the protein CASSPIGLAGGKDTQYF.

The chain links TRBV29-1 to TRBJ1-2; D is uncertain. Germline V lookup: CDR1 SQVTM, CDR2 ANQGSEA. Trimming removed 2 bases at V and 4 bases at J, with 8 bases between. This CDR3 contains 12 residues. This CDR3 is CSVEKAVYGYTF. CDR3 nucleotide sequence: TGCAGCGTTGAAAAAGCTGTCTATGGCTACACCTTC.

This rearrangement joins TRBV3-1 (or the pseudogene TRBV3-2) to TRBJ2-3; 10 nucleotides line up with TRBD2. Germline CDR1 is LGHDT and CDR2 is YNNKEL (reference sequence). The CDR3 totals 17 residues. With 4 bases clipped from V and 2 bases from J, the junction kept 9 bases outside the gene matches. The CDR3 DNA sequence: TGTGCCAGCAGCCCAGGCATAGCGGGGGGAACCACAGATACGCAGTATTTT. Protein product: CASSPGIAGGTTDTQYF.

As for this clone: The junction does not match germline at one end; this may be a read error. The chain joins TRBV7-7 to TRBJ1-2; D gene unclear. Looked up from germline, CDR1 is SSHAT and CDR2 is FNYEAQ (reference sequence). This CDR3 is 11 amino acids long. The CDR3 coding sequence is TGTGCTAGCAGCCTCCCCGCGGCGAGTTACTTC. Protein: CASSLPAASYF.

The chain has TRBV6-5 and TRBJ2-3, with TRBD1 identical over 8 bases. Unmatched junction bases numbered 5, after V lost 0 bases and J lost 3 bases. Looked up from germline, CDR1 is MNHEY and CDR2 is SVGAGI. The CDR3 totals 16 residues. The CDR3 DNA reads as TGTGCCAGCAGTTACTCTGGCAGGGGGCCGACAGATACGCAGTATTTT. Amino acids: CASSYSGRGPTDTQYF.

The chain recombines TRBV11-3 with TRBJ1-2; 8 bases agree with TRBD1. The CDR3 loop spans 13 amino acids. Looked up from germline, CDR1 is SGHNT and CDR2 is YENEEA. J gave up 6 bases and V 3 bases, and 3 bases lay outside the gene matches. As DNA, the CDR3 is TGTGCCAGCAGCTTTGGGACAGGCGATGGCTACACCTTC. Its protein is CASSFGTGDGYTF.

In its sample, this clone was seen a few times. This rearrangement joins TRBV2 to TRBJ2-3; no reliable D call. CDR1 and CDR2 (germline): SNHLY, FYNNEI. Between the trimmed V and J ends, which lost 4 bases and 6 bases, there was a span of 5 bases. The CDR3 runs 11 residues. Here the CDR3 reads CASSVRDTQYF. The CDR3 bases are TGTGCCAGCAGTGTGCGTGATACGCAGTATTTT.

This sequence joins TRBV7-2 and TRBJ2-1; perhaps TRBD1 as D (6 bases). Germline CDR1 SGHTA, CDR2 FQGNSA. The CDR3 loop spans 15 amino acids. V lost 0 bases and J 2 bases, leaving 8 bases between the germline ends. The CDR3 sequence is CASSLAGTTYNEQFF. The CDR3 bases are TGTGCCAGCAGCTTAGCCGGGACAACCTACAATGAGCAGTTCTTC.

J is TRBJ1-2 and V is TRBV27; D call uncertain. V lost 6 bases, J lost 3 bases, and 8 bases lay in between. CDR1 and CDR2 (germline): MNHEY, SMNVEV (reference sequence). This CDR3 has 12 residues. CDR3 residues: CASRAEDYGYTF. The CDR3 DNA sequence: TGTGCCAGCAGAGCAGAGGACTATGGCTACACCTTC.

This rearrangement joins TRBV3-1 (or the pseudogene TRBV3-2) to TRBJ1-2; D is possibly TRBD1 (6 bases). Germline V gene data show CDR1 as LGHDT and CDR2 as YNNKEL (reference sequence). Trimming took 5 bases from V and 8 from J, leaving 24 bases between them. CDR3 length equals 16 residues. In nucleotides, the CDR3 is TGTGCCAGCAGCAAAACCCTCGGGGGGCGCGTGGACGGCTACACCTTC. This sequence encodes CASSKTLGGRVDGYTF.

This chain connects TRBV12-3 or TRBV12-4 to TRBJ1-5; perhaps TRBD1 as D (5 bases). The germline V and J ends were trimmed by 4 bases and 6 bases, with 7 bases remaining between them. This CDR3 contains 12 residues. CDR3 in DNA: TGTGCCAGCAGTTCAGGGTTTCAGCCCCAGCATTTT. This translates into CASSSGFQPQHF.

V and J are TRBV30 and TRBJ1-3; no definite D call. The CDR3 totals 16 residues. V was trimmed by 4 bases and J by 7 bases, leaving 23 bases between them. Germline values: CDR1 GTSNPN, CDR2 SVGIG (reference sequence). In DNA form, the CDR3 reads TGTGCCTGGACTAACGGGTTCGAGTCCGCCTGGAACACCATATATTTT. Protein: CAWTNGFESAWNTIYF.

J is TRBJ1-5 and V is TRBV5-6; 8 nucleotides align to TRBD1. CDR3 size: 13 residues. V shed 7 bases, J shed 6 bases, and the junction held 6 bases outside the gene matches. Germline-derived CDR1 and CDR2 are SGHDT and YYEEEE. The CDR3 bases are TGTGCCAGCCACGGACAGGGAGGTCAGCCCCAGCATTTT. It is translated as CASHGQGGQPQHF.

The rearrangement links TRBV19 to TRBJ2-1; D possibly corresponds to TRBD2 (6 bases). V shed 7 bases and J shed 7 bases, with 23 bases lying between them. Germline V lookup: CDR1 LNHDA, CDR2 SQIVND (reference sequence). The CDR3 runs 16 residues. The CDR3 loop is CASTNNEGGSLNEQFF. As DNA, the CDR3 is TGTGCCAGTACCAACAATGAAGGAGGGTCGTTAAATGAGCAGTTCTTC.

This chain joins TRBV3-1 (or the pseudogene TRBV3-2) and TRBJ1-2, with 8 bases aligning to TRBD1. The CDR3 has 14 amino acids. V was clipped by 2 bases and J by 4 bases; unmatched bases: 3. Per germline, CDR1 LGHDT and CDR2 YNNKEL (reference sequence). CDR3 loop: CASSQTGTGYGYTF. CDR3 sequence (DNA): TGTGCCAGCAGCCAAACCGGGACAGGCTATGGCTACACCTTC.

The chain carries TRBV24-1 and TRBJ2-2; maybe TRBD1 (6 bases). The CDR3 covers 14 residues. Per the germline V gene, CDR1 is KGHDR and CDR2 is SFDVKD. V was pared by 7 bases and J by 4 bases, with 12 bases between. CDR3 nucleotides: TGTGCCACCAGCCGACAGGAAATCACCGGGGAGCTGTTTTTT. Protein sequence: CATSRQEITGELFF.

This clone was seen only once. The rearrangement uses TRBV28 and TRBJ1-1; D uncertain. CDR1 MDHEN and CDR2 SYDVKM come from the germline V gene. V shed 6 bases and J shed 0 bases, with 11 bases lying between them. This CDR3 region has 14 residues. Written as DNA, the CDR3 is TGTGCCAGCAGGGCGGTTTCCATGAACACTGAAGCTTTCTTT. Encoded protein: CASRAVSMNTEAFF.

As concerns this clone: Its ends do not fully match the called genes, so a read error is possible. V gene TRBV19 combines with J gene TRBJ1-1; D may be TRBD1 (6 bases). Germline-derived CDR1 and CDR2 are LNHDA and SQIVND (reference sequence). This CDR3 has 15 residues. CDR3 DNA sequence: TGTGCCAGTAGTACCGAGAGGGGGATGAACTCTGAAGCTTTCTTT. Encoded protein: CASSTERGMNSEAFF.

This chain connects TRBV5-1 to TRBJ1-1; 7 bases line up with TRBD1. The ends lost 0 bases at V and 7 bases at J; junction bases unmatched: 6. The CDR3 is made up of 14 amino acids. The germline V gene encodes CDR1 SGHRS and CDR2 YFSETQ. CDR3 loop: CASSLVGTENEAFF. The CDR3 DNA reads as TGCGCCAGCAGCTTGGTGGGGACAGAAAATGAAGCTTTCTTT. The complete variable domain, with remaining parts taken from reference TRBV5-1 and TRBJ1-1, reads KAGVTQTPRYLIKTRGQQVTLSCSPISGHRSVSWYQQTPGQGLQFLFEYFSETQRNKGNFPGRFSGRQFSNSRSEMNVSTLELGDSALYLCASSLVGTENEAFFGQGTRLTVV.

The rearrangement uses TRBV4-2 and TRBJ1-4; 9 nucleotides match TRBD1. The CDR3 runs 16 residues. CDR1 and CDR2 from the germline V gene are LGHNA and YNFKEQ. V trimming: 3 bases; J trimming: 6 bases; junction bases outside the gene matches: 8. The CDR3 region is CASSQVLQGAHEKLFF. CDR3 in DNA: TGTGCCAGCAGCCAGGTATTACAGGGGGCACATGAAAAACTGTTTTTT.

The CDR3 reads CASSLGQGLGELFF. The CDR3 DNA follows: TGTGCCAGCAGTTTAGGACAGGGGCTCGGGGAGCTGTTTTTT. V usage is TRBV27 and J usage is TRBJ2-2, with 9 bases aligning to TRBD1. Germline CDR1 is MNHEY and CDR2 is SMNVEV (reference sequence). CDR3 length: 14 residues. The junction had 2 bases not matched to a gene; V was cut back by 2 bases and J by 7 bases.